What follows is one T cell receptor beta chain and its context. Its specificity is unknown. This CDR3 has 18 residues. Germline V gives CDR1 LNHDA, CDR2 SQIVND (reference sequence). V lost 2 bases to trimming and J lost 0 bases; unmatched junction nucleotides: 13. Some clones are missing from TCRdb's copy, which holds only in-frame ones; the method was immunoSEQ multiplex PCR. This sample has tens of thousands of clones, with approximately 88% found just once. The sample is drawn from a study of identifying expanded T cells in peripheral blood. Study-level points and caveats: Roughly 1.2 clones differed between technical replicates, versus about 15 and 19 over time. Two-week clone count variance significantly increased as total template count grew.

Collection occurred without any documented infections or immune events in donors. This chain joins TRBV19 and TRBJ2-7, with 7 bases aligning to TRBD2. The receptor was isolated from a person between 18 and 69 years old in good health. Input material: blood. CDR3 in DNA: TGTGCCAGTAGTATAACCCTCCGTTTGGAGCGGGGCTCCTACGAGCAGTACTTC. Its protein is CASSITLRLERGSYEQYF.